The present entry profiles one TCR beta chain with its context. Its antigen is as yet unknown. At the deep level, the assay was run. Measured with immunoSEQ multiplex PCR; TCRdb has only the in-frame clones, and not every one. The repertoire includes millions of clones, 90% to 95% of them detected once, and approximately 0.4% sits in the top ten. The source of the sample is a study of shared clonotypes between healthy human individuals. Study conclusions and caveats: Generation of non-shared clonotypes was less probable than generation of clonotypes shared by all four donors. Read depth was anticipated to influence clonotype sharing among donors.

This CDR3 spans 15 amino acids. Germline-derived CDR1 and CDR2 are SGHTA and FQGTGA. With V trimmed by 7 bases and J by 5 bases, 11 bases remained unmatched. The material sequenced was naive CD4+ T cells from PBMCs. Subset meaning: CD45RA+ positively selected. The chain recombines TRBV7-3 with TRBJ2-5; the match to TRBD1 covers 9 bases. This clonotype was sampled from a man between 18 and 35 years old in good health. Some clones in this sample may be carry-over from other donors' samples. The CDR3 loop is CASTRTGQGRETQYF. In DNA, the CDR3 is TGTGCCAGCACACGGACGGGACAGGGAAGGGAGACCCAGTACTTC.